This T cell receptor (beta chain) was captured by sequencing in a study of T cell responses to AZD1222 COVID-19 vaccine. Findings of the study overall: Just a handful of AZD1222 recipients tested seropositive at baseline.

Clones were sequenced by immunoSEQ multiplex PCR, and TCRdb holds only the in-frame ones, with some missing. The sample carries roughly 50,000 clones, 87% recorded once. About this clone: Its antigen is still unknown.

The receptor's source is an adult in good health. Sequences were derived from peripheral blood, sampled on day 0 of AZD1222 vaccination.

CDR3: CASSTTGNNQPQHF. Written as DNA, the CDR3 is TGTGCCAGTAGTACCACAGGGAACAATCAGCCCCAGCATTTT. V gene TRBV19 combines with J gene TRBJ1-5; perhaps TRBD1 as D (6 bases). Germline loops: CDR1 LNHDA, CDR2 SQIVND (reference sequence). The CDR3 runs to 14 residues. V shed 4 bases and J shed 3 bases, with 10 bases lying between them.